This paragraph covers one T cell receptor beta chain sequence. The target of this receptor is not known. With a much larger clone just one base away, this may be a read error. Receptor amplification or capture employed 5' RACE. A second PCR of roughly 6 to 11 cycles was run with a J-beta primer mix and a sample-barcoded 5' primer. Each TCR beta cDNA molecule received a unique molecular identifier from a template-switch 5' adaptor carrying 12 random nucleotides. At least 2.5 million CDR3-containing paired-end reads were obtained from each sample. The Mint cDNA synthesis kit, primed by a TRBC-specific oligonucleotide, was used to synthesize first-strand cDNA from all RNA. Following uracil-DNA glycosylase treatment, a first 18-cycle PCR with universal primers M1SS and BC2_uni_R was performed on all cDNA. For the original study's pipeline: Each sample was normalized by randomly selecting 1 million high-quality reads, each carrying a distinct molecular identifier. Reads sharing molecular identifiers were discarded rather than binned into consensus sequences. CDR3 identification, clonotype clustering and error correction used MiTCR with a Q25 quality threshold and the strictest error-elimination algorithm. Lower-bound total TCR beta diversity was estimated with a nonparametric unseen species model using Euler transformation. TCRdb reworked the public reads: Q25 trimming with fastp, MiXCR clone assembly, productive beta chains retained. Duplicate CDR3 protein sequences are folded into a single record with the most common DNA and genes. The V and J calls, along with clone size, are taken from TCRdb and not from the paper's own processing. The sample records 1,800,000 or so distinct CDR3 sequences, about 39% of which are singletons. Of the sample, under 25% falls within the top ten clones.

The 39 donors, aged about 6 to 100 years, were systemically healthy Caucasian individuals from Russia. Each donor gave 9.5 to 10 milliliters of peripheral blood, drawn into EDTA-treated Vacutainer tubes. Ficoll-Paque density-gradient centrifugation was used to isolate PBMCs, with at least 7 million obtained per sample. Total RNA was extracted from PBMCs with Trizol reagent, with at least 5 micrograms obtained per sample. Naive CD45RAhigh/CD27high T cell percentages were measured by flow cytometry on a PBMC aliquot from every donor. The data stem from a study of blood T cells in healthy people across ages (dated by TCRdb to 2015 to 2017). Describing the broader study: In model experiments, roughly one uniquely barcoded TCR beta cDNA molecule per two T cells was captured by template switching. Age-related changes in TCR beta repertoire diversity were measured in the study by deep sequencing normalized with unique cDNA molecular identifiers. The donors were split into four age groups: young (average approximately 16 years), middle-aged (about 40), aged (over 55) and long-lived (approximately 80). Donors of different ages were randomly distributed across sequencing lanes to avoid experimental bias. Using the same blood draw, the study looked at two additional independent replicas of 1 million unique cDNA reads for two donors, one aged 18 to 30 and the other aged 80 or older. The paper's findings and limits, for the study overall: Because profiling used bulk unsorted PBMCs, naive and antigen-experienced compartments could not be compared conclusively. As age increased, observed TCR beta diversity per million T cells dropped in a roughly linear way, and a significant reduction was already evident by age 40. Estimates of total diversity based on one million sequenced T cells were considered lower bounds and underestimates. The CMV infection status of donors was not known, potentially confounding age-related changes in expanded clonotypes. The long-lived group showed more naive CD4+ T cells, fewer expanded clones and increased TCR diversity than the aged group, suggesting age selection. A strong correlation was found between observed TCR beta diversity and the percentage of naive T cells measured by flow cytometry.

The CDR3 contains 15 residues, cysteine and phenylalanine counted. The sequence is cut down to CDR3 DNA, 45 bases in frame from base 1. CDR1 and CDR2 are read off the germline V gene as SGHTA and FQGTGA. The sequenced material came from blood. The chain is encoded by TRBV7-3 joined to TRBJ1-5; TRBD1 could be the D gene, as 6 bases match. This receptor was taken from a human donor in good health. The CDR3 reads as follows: CASSFGVGGKQPQHF. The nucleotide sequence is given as TGTGCCAGCAGCTTCGGGGTGGGGGGCAAGCAGCCCCAGCATTTT.